This entry describes one TCR beta chain. The germline V and J ends were trimmed by 2 bases and 1 base, with 9 bases remaining between them. The CDR3 is 15 amino acids. Germline-derived CDR1 and CDR2 are KGHSH and LQKENI. The data originate from a study of OX40 agonist ivuxolimab in advanced cancers. Overall study context: Partial responses were achieved by three patients: one hepatocellular carcinoma, two cutaneous melanoma.

Method: immunoSEQ multiplex PCR; TCRdb's copy keeps in-frame clones and lacks some. Counted here are around 72,000 clones, about 90% occurring once; the ten biggest clones make up approximately 2.6%. This clonotype was sampled from an adult with an advanced solid tumor such as melanoma, head and neck, liver or kidney cancer. The chain recombines TRBV18 with TRBJ1-5; D remains unclear. This specimen consisted of CD4+ or CD8+ T cells sorted from blood, obtained in a trial of the OX40 agonist ivuxolimab. CDR3 coding DNA: TGTGCCAGCTCACCAGTGGGGATAAGCAATCAGCCCCAGCATTTT. Protein: CASSPVGISNQPQHF.